Following are 23 T cell receptor beta chains from one sample sequenced in a study of blood T cell repertoires in COVID-19. Clones were read by immunoSEQ multiplex PCR, and TCRdb kept only the in-frame ones, dropping some. Among 250,000 to 350,000 clones listed, about 90% were seen once. The specimen sequenced was peripheral blood. The receptor source for this set is a man younger than 30 with active or convalescent COVID-19.

Of note for this clone: At one end, the junction sequence differs from germline, possibly due to a read error. The V gene is TRBV6-1, the J gene TRBJ1-6, with a possible D match to TRBD1 (6 bases). Germline CDR1 and CDR2: MNHNS and SASEGT. This CDR3 has 15 residues. The CDR3 sequence is CASSETGSNNSPLHF. The CDR3 DNA reads TGTGCCAGCAGTGAGACAGGCTCCAATAATTCACCCCTCCACTTT.

The gene calls are TRBV11-2 and TRBJ2-5; TRBD2 agrees at 8 bases. CDR1 is SGHAT, CDR2 FQNNGV, per germline. The CDR3 is made up of 16 amino acids. The V segment lost 5 bases and the J segment 1 base; nucleotides outside the gene matches: 9. The CDR3 here is CASSLYGSGTQETQYF. CDR3 nucleotides: TGTGCCAGCAGCCTTTATGGTAGCGGGACCCAAGAGACCCAGTACTTC. Combining the CDR3 with reference TRBV11-2 and TRBJ2-5 gives the whole variable domain EAGVAQSPRYKIIEKRQSVAFWCNPISGHATLYWYQQILGQGPKLLIQFQNNGVVDDSQLPKDRFSAERLKGVDSTLKIQPAKLEDSAVYLCASSLYGSGTQETQYFGPGTRLLVL.

The chain links TRBV19 to TRBJ1-3; D may be TRBD1 (6 bases). This CDR3 has 17 amino acids. The germline V gene encodes CDR1 LNHDA and CDR2 SQIVND (reference sequence). V was cut by 4 bases and J by 0 bases, with 16 bases left in between. DNA for the CDR3: TGTGCCAGTAGTAGGCCCGCGGACAGACTCTCTGGAAACACCATATATTTT. Amino acid sequence: CASSRPADRLSGNTIYF. The full variable domain, with the rest looked up from reference TRBV19 and TRBJ1-3, is DGGITQSPKYLFRKEGQNVTLSCEQNLNHDAMYWYRQDPGQGLRLIYYSQIVNDFQKGDIAEGYSVSREKKESFPLTVTSAQKNPTAFYLCASSRPADRLSGNTIYFGEGSWLTVV.

Details on this clone: The same CDR3 can be traced to other DNA sequences in this sample. J is TRBJ2-7 and V is TRBV9; no definite D call. Germline V gene data show CDR1 as SGDLS and CDR2 as YYNGEE. With 2 bases removed from V and 1 base from J, the gap between germline ends came to 7 bases. This CDR3 contains 13 residues. The CDR3 DNA reads TGTGCCAGCAGCGTTGGCGGTTCCTACGAGCAGTACTTC. This codes for CASSVGGSYEQYF.

This rearrangement joins TRBV19 to TRBJ1-1; D gene unclear. The CDR3 totals 9 residues. Germline V gives CDR1 LNHDA, CDR2 SQIVND (reference sequence). With 11 bases removed from V and 9 bases from J, the gap between germline ends came to 10 bases. The CDR3 protein is CASGEQAFF. The CDR3 DNA reads as TGTGCCTCGGGTGAACAAGCTTTCTTT. Variable domain in full (rest from reference TRBV19 and TRBJ1-1): DGGITQSPKYLFRKEGQNVTLSCEQNLNHDAMYWYRQDPGQGLRLIYYSQIVNDFQKGDIAEGYSVSREKKESFPLTVTSAQKNPTAFYLCASGEQAFFGQGTRLTVV.

J is TRBJ2-1 and V is TRBV3-1 (or the pseudogene TRBV3-2), with D unresolved. The CDR3 totals 15 residues. V was pared by 1 base and J by 6 bases, with 13 bases between. CDR1 is LGHDT and CDR2 is YNNKEL in the germline V gene (reference sequence). The CDR3 loop is CASSQVRSPVNEQFF. The CDR3 DNA follows: TGTGCCAGCAGCCAAGTAAGGAGTCCTGTCAATGAGCAGTTCTTC.

The chain combines TRBV11-2 with TRBJ2-1, with 7 bases matching TRBD2. The V gene end was trimmed by 0 bases and the J gene end by 3 bases; junction bases not matched to a gene: 2. This CDR3 has 15 amino acids. Germline-derived CDR1 and CDR2 are SGHAT and FQNNGV. CDR3 sequence (DNA): TGTGCCAGCAGCTTAGAAGCGGGAAGCTACAATGAGCAGTTCTTC. It codes for CASSLEAGSYNEQFF. The full variable domain, in which reference TRBV11-2 and TRBJ2-1 provide the parts outside the CDR3, is EAGVAQSPRYKIIEKRQSVAFWCNPISGHATLYWYQQILGQGPKLLIQFQNNGVVDDSQLPKDRFSAERLKGVDSTLKIQPAKLEDSAVYLCASSLEAGSYNEQFFGPGTRLTVL.

V gene TRBV3-1 (or the pseudogene TRBV3-2) combines with J gene TRBJ1-1; tentative D call: TRBD1 (5 bases). V shed 3 bases and J shed 4 bases, with 9 bases lying between them. The CDR3 runs to 13 residues. Looked up from germline, CDR1 is LGHDT and CDR2 is YNNKEL (reference sequence). CDR3 region: CASSHRGFTEAFF. The CDR3 DNA reads as TGTGCCAGCAGCCATCGGGGGTTCACTGAAGCTTTCTTT.

This clone was seen once. The chain links TRBV19 to TRBJ1-1; D uncertain. The V gene lost 7 bases and the J gene lost 4 bases, with 13 bases spanning the gap. The germline V gene has CDR1 LNHDA and CDR2 SQIVND (reference sequence). The CDR3 runs to 13 residues. CDR3 coding DNA: TGTGCCAGTAACCCCCAGGAGGGCACTGAAGCTTTCTTT. This codes for CASNPQEGTEAFF.

This CDR3 reads CASSPGAGLNTIYF. The CDR3 DNA follows: TGTGCCAGCAGCCCAGGGGCTGGATTAAACACCATATATTTT. The gene calls are TRBV5-4 and TRBJ1-3; possibly TRBD1 for D (6 bases). This CDR3 is 14 amino acids long. Per the germline V gene, CDR1 is SGHNT and CDR2 is YYREEE (reference sequence). V shed 4 bases and J shed 6 bases, with 14 bases lying between them.

The V call is TRBV11-2, the J call TRBJ2-4; D might be TRBD1 (7 bases). CDR1 is SGHAT, CDR2 FQNNGV, per germline. Trimming left V 5 bases short and J 2 bases short, with 22 bases between. This CDR3 contains 18 residues. The CDR3 DNA reads as TGTGCCAGCAGCCCAAACTCTGACAGGGCGGGATCCAAAAACATTCAGTACTTC. As protein: CASSPNSDRAGSKNIQYF.

V usage is TRBV5-1 and J usage is TRBJ2-1; 12 bases fit TRBD2. The ends lost 3 bases at V and 7 bases at J; junction bases unmatched: 11. The CDR3 runs to 17 residues. Germline V gene lookup returns CDR1 SGHRS and CDR2 YFSETQ. CDR3 sequence reads: CASSSHLAGGPRNEQFF. CDR3 DNA sequence: TGCGCCAGCAGCTCCCACCTAGCGGGGGGGCCGAGAAATGAGCAGTTCTTC.

The chain couples TRBV24-1 to TRBJ2-3; a weak D match, TRBD2 (6 bases). This CDR3 has 14 residues. The V end lost 4 bases, the J end lost 1 base, and 8 bases lay between the germline ends. Germline V gene lookup returns CDR1 KGHDR and CDR2 SFDVKD. Written as DNA, the CDR3 is TGTGCCACCAGTGAGGGGGGTGGCACAGATACGCAGTATTTT. Protein product: CATSEGGGTDTQYF.

This chain links TRBV4-1 with TRBJ1-1; no reliable D call. Trimming removed 4 bases from V and 1 base from J, with 7 bases in between. This CDR3 has 13 amino acids. Germline V gene sequence: CDR1 MGHRA, CDR2 YSYEKL. DNA of the CDR3: TGCGCCAGCAGCCGGAACAGGAACACTGAAGCTTTCTTT. Translation gives CASSRNRNTEAFF.

The chain is built from TRBV15 and TRBJ2-3; 7 bases align to TRBD1. The germline V gene encodes CDR1 LNHNV and CDR2 YYDKDF (reference sequence). V dropped 1 base and J dropped 4; count of bases not matched to a gene: 11. The CDR3 has 17 amino acids. The CDR3, as DNA: TGTGCCACCAGCAGAGCTCGGGACAGCCGGGGATCAGATACGCAGTATTTT. Residues: CATSRARDSRGSDTQYF.

The chain has TRBV19 and TRBJ1-1, with a weak D call TRBD1 (5 bases). Trimming stripped 6 bases from V and 1 base from J, with 12 bases between. The CDR3 is 14 amino acids. Germline loops: CDR1 LNHDA, CDR2 SQIVND (reference sequence). The CDR3 loop reads CASSSGTANTEAFF. The DNA of the CDR3 is TGTGCCAGTAGCTCGGGGACTGCGAACACTGAAGCTTTCTTT.

This chain uses TRBV7-9 with TRBJ2-7; 9 nucleotides align to TRBD1. Losses at the gene ends were 4 bases for V and 0 bases for J; bases not matched to a gene: 4. The CDR3 runs to 15 residues. The germline V gene encodes CDR1 SEHNR and CDR2 FQNEAQ (reference sequence). CDR3 sequence: CASSSDRGTSYEQYF. DNA of the CDR3: TGTGCCAGCAGCTCCGACAGGGGGACCTCCTACGAGCAGTACTTC.

V and J are TRBV6-5 and TRBJ2-7; possibly TRBD2 for D (7 bases). The CDR3 is 14 amino acids. Trimming took 6 bases from V and 0 from J, leaving 12 bases between them. The germline gives CDR1 MNHEY, CDR2 SVGAGI. CDR3 sequence reads: CASSSRGHSYEQYF. As DNA, the CDR3 is TGTGCCAGCAGCTCGCGGGGGCACTCCTACGAGCAGTACTTC.

By frequency in the sample, this clone is medium-sized. This chain links TRBV29-1 with TRBJ1-1, with a weak D call TRBD1 (5 bases). The ends were cut back, 6 bases at V and 1 base at J, with 9 bases in the middle. The CDR3 is 12 amino acids. Per the germline V gene, CDR1 is SQVTM and CDR2 is ANQGSEA. This CDR3 reads CSVSRENTEAFF. The CDR3 coding sequence is TGCAGCGTCAGCAGGGAGAACACTGAAGCTTTCTTT.

The rearrangement uses TRBV10-3 and TRBJ2-7; TRBD2 aligns across 13 bases. Germline-derived CDR1 and CDR2 are ENHRY and SYGVKD. V shed 10 bases and J 1 base; nucleotides not matched to a gene: 10. The CDR3 loop spans 16 amino acids. CDR3 DNA sequence: TGTGCCACCTCACTAGCGGGAGGGCCGAGATCCTACGAGCAGTACTTC. Encoded protein: CATSLAGGPRSYEQYF.

The rearrangement joins TRBV19 to TRBJ1-6; D is unclear. CDR3 length equals 13 residues. The V and J ends lost 2 bases and 7 bases respectively, with 6 bases between them. Germline assignment: CDR1 LNHDA and CDR2 SQIVND (reference sequence). CDR3 sequence: CASSIRANSPLHF. The CDR3 bases are TGTGCCAGTAGTATAAGAGCGAATTCACCCCTCCACTTT.

The chain couples TRBV6-5 to TRBJ1-1; TRBD1 agrees at 9 bases. The germline gives CDR1 MNHEY, CDR2 SVGAGI. J gave up 5 bases and V 2 bases, and 6 bases lay outside the gene matches. CDR3 size: 15 residues. CDR3 amino acids: CASSYHDRGYTEAFF. CDR3 nucleotide sequence: TGTGCCAGCAGTTACCATGACAGGGGGTATACTGAAGCTTTCTTT.

The chain couples TRBV15 to TRBJ1-5; D is ambiguous. V dropped 3 bases and J dropped 0 bases, with 12 bases sitting between them. Germline V gene lookup returns CDR1 LNHNV and CDR2 YYDKDF (reference sequence). This CDR3 region has 16 residues. The CDR3 loop is CATSSVKLPSNQPQHF. CDR3 bases: TGTGCCACCAGCAGTGTAAAACTGCCTAGCAATCAGCCCCAGCATTTT.